The T cell receptor beta chain under discussion was sequenced for a study of beta chain features in type 1 diabetes. Per the germline V gene, CDR1 is ENHRY and CDR2 is SYGVKD. This CDR3 is built from 14 residues. V was clipped by 2 bases and J by 7 bases, with 11 bases between them. Sequencing targeted expressed TCRB transcripts, as all isolated RNA had been reverse transcribed. The method was immunoSEQ multiplex PCR; TCRdb's version includes in-frame clones alone and lacks a portion of them. The data hold about 160,000 clones, with less than 9.5% observed a single time. Overall study findings and caveats: Naive, central memory and Treg TCRB repertoires appeared more alike in patients than in healthy donors.

With regard to this clone: Antigen: not known.

Roughly 110 mL of blood, on average, came from one heparinised draw per donor. A sort by CD45RO/CCR7/CD25/CD127/CD95/CD27 yielded CD4+ naive, central memory, regulatory and stem cell-like memory cells. This sequence joins TRBV10-3 and TRBJ2-2; TRBD2 might be the D (5 bases). This TCR came from a woman aged 18-29 years in good health. Sequencing input: central memory CD4+ T cells from blood. The CDR3 loop reads CAISESPGNGELFF. The CDR3 coding sequence is TGTGCCATCAGTGAGAGCCCGGGGAACGGGGAGCTGTTTTTT.